The clone carrying this T cell receptor beta chain was seen more than once but under ten times. This sample was included in a study of identical twins. TCRdb used MiXCR to reprocess the 5' RACE reads, holding one entry per CDR3 protein. This table has 450,000 or so distinct CDR3 sequences, 12% to 15% appearing once. Between the trimmed V and J ends, which lost 0 bases and 4 bases, there was a span of 14 bases. This CDR3 region has 15 residues. Germline CDR1 and CDR2: DFQATT and SNEGSKA (reference sequence). This sample also appeared in a second study, on yellow fever vaccine responses in identical twins.

Sequenced: CD4+ T cells sorted from blood. The TCR sequence derives from a woman under 30 in good health. This rearrangement joins TRBV20-1 to TRBJ2-3; D is perhaps TRBD1 (5 bases). Written as DNA, the CDR3 is TGCAGTGCTAGAGATGGAAGGGGCGCGTCAGATACGCAGTATTTT. This translates into CSARDGRGASDTQYF.